This T cell receptor (beta chain) emerged from a study of Ad26.COV2.S vaccination and SARS-CoV-2 variants. Study overall: Intramuscular Ad26.COV2.S at 5x10^10 or 1x10^11 viral particles.

The CDR3 covers 13 residues. Germline-derived CDR1 and CDR2 are SGHTA and FQGNSA. V shed 3 bases and J shed 6 bases, with 8 bases lying between them. Overall study findings and caveats: Overall T cell responses may have been underestimated by the analyses of TCR breadth and depth. Higher spike-specific TCR breadth was found in vaccine recipients than in placebo recipients.

Noted treatment: roughly 18 received Ad26.COV2.S at low or high dose, single or two shots; 5 received placebo; per-sample allocation not given. Sampling took place 63 days after the first vaccine or placebo injection. Wuhan-strain SARS-CoV-2 spike was expressed by the Ad26 vector that made up the vaccine. TCRdb's copy holds only in-frame clones and misses some; the assay was immunoSEQ multiplex PCR. Of around 250,000 clones in the sample, roughly 89% were seen once. On this clone: The antigen remains unidentified.

Here the sequenced sample was peripheral blood, taken in a trial of Ad26.COV2.S vaccine versus placebo. The chain has TRBV7-2 and TRBJ2-2; no definite D call. The receptor's source is a person aged 18-60 years who received the Ad26.COV2.S COVID-19 vaccine or a placebo. The CDR3 DNA reads TGTGCCAGCAGCTTTAACAGAGCCGGGGAGCTGTTTTTT. Translating gives CASSFNRAGELFF.